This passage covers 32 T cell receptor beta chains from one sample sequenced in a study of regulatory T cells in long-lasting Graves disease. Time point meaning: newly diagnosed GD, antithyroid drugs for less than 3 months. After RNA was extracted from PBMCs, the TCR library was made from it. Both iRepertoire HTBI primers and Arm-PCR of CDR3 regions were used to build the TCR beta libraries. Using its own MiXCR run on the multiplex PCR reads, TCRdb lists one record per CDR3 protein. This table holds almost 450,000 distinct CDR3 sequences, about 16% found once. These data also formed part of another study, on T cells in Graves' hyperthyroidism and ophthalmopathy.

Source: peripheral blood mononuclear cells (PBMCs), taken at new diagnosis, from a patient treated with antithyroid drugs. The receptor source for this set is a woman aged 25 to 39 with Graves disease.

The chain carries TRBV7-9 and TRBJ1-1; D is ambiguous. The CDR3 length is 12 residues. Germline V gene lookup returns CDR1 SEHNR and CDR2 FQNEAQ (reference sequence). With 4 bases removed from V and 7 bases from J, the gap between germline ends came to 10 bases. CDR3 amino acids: CASSYNEVEAFF. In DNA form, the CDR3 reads TGTGCCAGCAGCTATAACGAGGTTGAAGCTTTCTTT.

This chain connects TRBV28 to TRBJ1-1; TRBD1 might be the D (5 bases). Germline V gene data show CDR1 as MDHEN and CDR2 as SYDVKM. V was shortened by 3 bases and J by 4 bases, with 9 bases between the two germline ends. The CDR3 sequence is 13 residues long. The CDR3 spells CASSFLRATEAFF. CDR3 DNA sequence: TGTGCCAGCAGTTTCCTCAGGGCCACTGAAGCTTTCTTT.

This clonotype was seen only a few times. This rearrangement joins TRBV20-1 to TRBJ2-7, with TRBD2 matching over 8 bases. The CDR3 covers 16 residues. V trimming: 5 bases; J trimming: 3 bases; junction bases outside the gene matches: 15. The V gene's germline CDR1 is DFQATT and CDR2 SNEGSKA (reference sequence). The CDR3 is CSAPGGTSGSIYEQYF. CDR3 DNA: TGCAGTGCTCCCGGGGGAACTAGCGGTTCTATCTACGAGCAGTACTTC.

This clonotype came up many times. The CDR3 DNA follows: TGCAGTGCCAGACCCCACAATGAGCAGTTCTTC. Amino acid sequence: CSARPHNEQFF. The gene calls are TRBV20-1 and TRBJ2-1; D ambiguous. Trimming stripped 6 bases from V and 5 bases from J, with 8 bases between. Germline values: CDR1 DFQATT, CDR2 SNEGSKA (reference sequence). The CDR3 has 11 amino acids.

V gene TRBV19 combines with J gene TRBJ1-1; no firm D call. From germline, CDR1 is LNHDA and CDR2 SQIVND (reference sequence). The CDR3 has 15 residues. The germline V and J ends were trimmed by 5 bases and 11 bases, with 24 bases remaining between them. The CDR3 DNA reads TGTGCCAGTAGTGCGCGCGGTTGGAGTCTTCGGTGGGCTTTCTTT. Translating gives CASSARGWSLRWAFF.

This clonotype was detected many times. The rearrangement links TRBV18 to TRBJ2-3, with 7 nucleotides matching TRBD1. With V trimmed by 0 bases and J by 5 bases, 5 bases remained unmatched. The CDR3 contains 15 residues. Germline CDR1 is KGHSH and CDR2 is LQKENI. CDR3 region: CASSPPSGGKDTQYF. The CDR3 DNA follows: TGTGCCAGCTCACCACCGTCAGGGGGAAAAGATACGCAGTATTTT.

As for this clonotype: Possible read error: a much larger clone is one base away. In DNA form, the CDR3 reads TGTGCCAGCAGTGACCACACTGAAGCTTTCTTT. This encodes CASSDHTEAFF. The gene calls are TRBV25-1 and TRBJ1-1; D call uncertain. Germline CDR1 is MGHDK and CDR2 is SYGVNS. The V end lost 3 bases, the J end lost 3 bases, and 2 bases lay between the germline ends. CDR3 length equals 11 residues.

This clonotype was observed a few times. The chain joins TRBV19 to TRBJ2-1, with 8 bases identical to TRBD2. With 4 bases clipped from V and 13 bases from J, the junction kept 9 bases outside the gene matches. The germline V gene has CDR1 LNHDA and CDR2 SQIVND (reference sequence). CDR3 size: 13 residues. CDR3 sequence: CASSRGNSGIQFF. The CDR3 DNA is TGTGCCAGTAGTAGAGGGAATAGCGGGATTCAGTTCTTC. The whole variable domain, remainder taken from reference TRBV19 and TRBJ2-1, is DGGITQSPKYLFRKEGQNVTLSCEQNLNHDAMYWYRQDPGQGLRLIYYSQIVNDFQKGDIAEGYSVSREKKESFPLTVTSAQKNPTAFYLCASSRGNSGIQFFGPGTRLTVL.

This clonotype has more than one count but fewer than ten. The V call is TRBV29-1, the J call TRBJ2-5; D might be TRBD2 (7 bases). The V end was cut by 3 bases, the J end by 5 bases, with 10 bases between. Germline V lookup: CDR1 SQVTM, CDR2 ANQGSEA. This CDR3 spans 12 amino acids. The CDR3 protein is CSVERGPETQYF. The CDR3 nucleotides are TGCAGCGTTGAGCGGGGGCCGGAGACCCAGTACTTC. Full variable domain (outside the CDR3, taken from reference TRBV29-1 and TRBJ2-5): SAVISQKPSRDICQRGTSLTIQCQVDSQVTMMFWYRQQPGQSLTLIATANQGSEATYESGFVIDKFPISRPNLTFSTLTVSNMSPEDSSIYLCSVERGPETQYFGPGTRLLVL.

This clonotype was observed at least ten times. The CDR3 spells CSARDRRQVSAYEQYF. For the CDR3, the DNA is TGCAGTGCTAGAGATCGGAGACAGGTTTCCGCCTACGAGCAGTACTTC. The rearrangement joins TRBV20-1 to TRBJ2-7; a weak D match, TRBD1 (6 bases). The CDR3 runs to 16 residues. Per germline, CDR1 DFQATT and CDR2 SNEGSKA (reference sequence). V lost 0 bases and J 2 bases, leaving 17 bases between the germline ends.

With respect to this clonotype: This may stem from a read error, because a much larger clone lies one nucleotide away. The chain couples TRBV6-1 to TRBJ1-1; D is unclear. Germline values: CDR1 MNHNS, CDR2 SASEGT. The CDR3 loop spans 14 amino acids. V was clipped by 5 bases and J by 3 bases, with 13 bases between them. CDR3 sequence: CASSLWMRHTEAFF. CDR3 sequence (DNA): TGTGCCAGCAGTCTCTGGATGAGGCACACTGAAGCTTTCTTT.

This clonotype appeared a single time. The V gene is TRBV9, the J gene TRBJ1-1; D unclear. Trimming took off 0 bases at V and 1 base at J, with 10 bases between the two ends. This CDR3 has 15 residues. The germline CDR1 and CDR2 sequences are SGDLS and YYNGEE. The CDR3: CASSVGSGANTEAFF. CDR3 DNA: TGTGCCAGCAGCGTAGGATCAGGAGCGAACACTGAAGCTTTCTTT.

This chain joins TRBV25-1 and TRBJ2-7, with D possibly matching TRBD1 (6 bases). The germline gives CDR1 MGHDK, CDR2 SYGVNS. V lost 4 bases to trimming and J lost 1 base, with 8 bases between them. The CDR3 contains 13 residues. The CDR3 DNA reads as TGTGCCAGCAGTGCACAGGGTTCCTACGAGCAGTACTTC. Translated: CASSAQGSYEQYF.

CDR3 coding DNA: TGTGCCACCAGTGACCCACTAGCGGGAGCGGTAGAGACCCAGTACTTC. Its translation: CATSDPLAGAVETQYF. This sequence joins TRBV24-1 and TRBJ2-5; TRBD2 matches 11 bases. The CDR3 sequence is 16 residues long. In germline, CDR1 is KGHDR, CDR2 SFDVKD. The J segment lost 4 bases and the V segment lost 4 bases, leaving 7 bases of the junction unmatched.

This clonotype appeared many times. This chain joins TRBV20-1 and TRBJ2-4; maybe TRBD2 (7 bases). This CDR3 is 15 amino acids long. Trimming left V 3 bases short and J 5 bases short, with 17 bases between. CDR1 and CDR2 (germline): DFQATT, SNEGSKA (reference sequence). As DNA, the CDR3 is TGCAGTGCTAGCGGGGGGCAGGGACCCGAAAACATTCAGTACTTC. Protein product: CSASGGQGPENIQYF.

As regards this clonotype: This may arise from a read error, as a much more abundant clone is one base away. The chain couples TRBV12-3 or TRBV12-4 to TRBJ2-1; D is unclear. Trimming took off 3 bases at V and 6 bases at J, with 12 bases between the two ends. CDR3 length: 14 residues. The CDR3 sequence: CASSFGVACNEQFF. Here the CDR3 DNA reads TGTGCCAGCAGTTTTGGGGTAGCTTGCAATGAGCAGTTCTTC.

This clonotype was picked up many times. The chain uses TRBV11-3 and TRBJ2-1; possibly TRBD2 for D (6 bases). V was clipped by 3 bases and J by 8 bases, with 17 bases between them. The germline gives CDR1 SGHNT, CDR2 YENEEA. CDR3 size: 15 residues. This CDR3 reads CASSFRGMGYDEQFF. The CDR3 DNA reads TGTGCCAGCAGCTTCCGCGGGATGGGGTACGATGAGCAGTTCTTC.

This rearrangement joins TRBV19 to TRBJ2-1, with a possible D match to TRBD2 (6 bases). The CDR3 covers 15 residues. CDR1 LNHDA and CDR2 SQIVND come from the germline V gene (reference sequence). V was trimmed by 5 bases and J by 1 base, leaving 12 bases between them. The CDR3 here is CASSLEGRSYNEQFF. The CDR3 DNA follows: TGTGCCAGTAGTTTGGAGGGCCGGTCCTACAATGAGCAGTTCTTC.

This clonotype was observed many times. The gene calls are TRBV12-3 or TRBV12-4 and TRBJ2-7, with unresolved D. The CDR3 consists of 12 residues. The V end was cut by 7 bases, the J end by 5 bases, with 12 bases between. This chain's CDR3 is CASNQLYDEQYF. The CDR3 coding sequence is TGTGCCAGCAATCAGTTATACGACGAGCAGTACTTC.

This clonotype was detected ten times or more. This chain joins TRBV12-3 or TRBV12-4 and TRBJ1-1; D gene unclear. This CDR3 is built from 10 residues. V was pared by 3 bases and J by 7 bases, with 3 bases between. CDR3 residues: CASSLVEAFF. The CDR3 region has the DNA TGTGCCAGCAGTTTGGTTGAAGCTTTCTTT.

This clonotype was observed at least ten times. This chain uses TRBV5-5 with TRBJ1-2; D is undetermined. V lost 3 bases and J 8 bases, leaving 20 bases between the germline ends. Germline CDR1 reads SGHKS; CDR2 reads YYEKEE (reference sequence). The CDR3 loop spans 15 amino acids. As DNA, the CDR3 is TGTGCCAGCAGCTCGCCTAATCCAGACCTAGGGGGCTACACCTTC. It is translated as CASSSPNPDLGGYTF. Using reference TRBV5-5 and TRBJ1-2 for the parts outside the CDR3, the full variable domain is DAGVTQSPTHLIKTRGQQVTLRCSPISGHKSVSWYQQVLGQGPQFIFQYYEKEERGRGNFPDRFSARQFPNYSSELNVNALLLGDSALYLCASSSPNPDLGGYTFGSGTRLTVV.

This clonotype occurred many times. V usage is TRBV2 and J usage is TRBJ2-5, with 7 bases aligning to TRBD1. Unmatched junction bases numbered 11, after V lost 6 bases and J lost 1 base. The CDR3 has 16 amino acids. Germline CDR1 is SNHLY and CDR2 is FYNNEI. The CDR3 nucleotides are TGTGCCAGCAGACTAACAGGGGAGAGGTCCCAAGAGACCCAGTACTTC. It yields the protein CASRLTGERSQETQYF.

DNA of the CDR3: TGTGCCTGGAATAGGGAGGGCCGTTACACCGGGGAGCTGTTTTTT. Translated, it gives CAWNREGRYTGELFF. This chain joins TRBV30 and TRBJ2-2, with 7 bases fitting TRBD2. J gave up 3 bases and V 4 bases, and 8 bases lay outside the gene matches. Germline V gene sequence: CDR1 GTSNPN, CDR2 SVGIG (reference sequence). There are 15 residues in the CDR3.

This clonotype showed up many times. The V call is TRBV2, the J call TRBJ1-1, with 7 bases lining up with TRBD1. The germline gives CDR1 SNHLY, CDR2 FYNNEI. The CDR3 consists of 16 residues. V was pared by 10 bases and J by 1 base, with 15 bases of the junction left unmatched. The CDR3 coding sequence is TGTGCCAACCCTCCGGACAGGTTAGCAAGGAACACTGAAGCTTTCTTT. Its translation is CANPPDRLARNTEAFF.

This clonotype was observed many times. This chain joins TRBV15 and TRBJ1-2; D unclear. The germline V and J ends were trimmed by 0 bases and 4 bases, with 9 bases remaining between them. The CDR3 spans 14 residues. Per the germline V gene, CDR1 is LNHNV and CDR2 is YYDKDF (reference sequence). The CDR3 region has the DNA TGTGCCACCAGCAGAGATCCGACCAGCTATGGCTACACCTTC. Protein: CATSRDPTSYGYTF. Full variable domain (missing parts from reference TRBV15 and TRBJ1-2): DAMVIQNPRYQVTQFGKPVTLSCSQTLNHNVMYWYQQKSSQAPKLLFHYYDKDFNNEADTPDNFQSRRPNTSFCFLDIRSPGLGDTAMYLCATSRDPTSYGYTFGSGTRLTVV.

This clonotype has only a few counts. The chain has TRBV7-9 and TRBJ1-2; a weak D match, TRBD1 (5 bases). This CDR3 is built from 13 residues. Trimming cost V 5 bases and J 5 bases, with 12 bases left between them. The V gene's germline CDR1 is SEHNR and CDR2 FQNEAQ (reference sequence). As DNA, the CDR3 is TGTGCCAGCAGCCTCCTCGGGGGATATGGCTACACCTTC. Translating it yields CASSLLGGYGYTF.

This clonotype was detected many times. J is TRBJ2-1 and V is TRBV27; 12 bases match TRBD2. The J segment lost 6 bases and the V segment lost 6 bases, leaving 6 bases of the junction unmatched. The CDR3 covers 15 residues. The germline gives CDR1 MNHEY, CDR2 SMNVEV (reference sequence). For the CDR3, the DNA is TGTGCCAGCAGGGCCGGGACTAGCGGGCTCAATGAGCAGTTCTTC. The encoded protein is CASRAGTSGLNEQFF.

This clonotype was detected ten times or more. CDR3 coding DNA: TGTGCCAGCAGTTTATCAGGGAACTACGAGCAGTACTTC. Amino acids: CASSLSGNYEQYF. The chain carries TRBV27 and TRBJ2-7; D unclear. The germline V gene has CDR1 MNHEY and CDR2 SMNVEV (reference sequence). The CDR3 is made up of 13 amino acids. Trimming removed 0 bases at V and 3 bases at J, with 6 bases between.

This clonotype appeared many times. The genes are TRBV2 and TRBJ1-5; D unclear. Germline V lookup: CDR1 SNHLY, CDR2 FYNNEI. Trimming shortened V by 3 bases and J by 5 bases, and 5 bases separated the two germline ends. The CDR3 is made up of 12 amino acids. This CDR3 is CASSEGYQPQHF. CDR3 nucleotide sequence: TGTGCCAGCAGTGAGGGGTATCAGCCCCAGCATTTT.

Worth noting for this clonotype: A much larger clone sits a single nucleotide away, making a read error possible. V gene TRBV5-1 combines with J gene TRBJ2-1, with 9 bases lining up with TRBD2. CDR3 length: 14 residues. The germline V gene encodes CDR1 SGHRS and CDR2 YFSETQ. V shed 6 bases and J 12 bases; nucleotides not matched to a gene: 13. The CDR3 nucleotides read TGCGCCAGCACCCCCTTTTTAGCGGGAGACGGGCAGTTCTTC. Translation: CASTPFLAGDGQFF.

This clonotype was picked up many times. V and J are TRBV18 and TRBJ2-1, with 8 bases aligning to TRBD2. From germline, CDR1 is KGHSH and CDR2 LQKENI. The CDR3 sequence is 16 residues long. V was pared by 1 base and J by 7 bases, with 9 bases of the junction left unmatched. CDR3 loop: CASSPRSLAGLNEQFF. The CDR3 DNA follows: TGTGCCAGCTCACCACGTAGCCTAGCGGGCCTTAATGAGCAGTTCTTC.

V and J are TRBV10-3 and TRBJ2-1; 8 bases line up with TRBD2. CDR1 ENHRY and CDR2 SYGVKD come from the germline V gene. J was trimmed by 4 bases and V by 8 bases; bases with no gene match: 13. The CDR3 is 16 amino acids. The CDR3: CAIQGQREWGYNEQFF. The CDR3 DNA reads TGTGCCATCCAAGGACAGCGGGAGTGGGGTTACAATGAGCAGTTCTTC.